These 21 T cell receptor beta chains originate from one sample sequenced in a study of blood T cell repertoires in COVID-19. Only in-frame clones appear in the TCRdb table, and some are missing; sequencing was by immunoSEQ multiplex PCR. The sample comprises approximately 32,000 clones, about 90% of which are singletons, and 20% to 30% rests with the top ten. Sequencing was carried out using peripheral blood. The source of these receptors is a human donor in a cohort sampled during active COVID-19.

J is TRBJ1-1 and V is TRBV30; 9 nucleotides match TRBD1. The CDR3 loop spans 13 amino acids. Germline V lookup: CDR1 GTSNPN, CDR2 SVGIG (reference sequence). V dropped 7 bases and J dropped 1; count of bases not matched to a gene: 4. CDR3 residues: CALGQGSNTEAFF. As DNA, the CDR3 is TGTGCCTTGGGACAGGGATCGAACACTGAAGCTTTCTTT.

The chain has TRBV30 and TRBJ1-1; D is perhaps TRBD1 (6 bases). Germline CDR1 is GTSNPN and CDR2 is SVGIG (reference sequence). The CDR3 loop spans 16 amino acids. The V end lost 3 bases, the J end lost 0 bases, and 17 bases lay between the germline ends. The CDR3 loop is CAWSFRGLRMNTEAFF. The CDR3 bases are TGTGCCTGGAGCTTCAGGGGCCTTCGAATGAACACTGAAGCTTTCTTT.

This clone has only a few counts. V and J are TRBV5-1 and TRBJ2-1; 8 bases line up with TRBD2. Germline CDR1 SGHRS, CDR2 YFSETQ. Trimming took 0 bases from V and 0 from J; bases not matched to a gene: 8. CDR3 length: 18 residues. The CDR3 DNA reads as TGCGCCAGCAGCTTGGTGAGAAGCGGGGGCCTCTCCTACAATGAGCAGTTCTTC. Its translation is CASSLVRSGGLSYNEQFF.

This clone was counted between two and nine times. This chain connects TRBV24-1 to TRBJ2-2; D remains ambiguous. The length of the CDR3 is 15 residues. Germline V lookup: CDR1 KGHDR, CDR2 SFDVKD. V was cut by 3 bases and J by 5 bases, with 12 bases left in between. The CDR3 loop reads CATSDPGTGTGELFF. DNA for the CDR3: TGTGCCACCAGTGATCCCGGAACCGGGACCGGGGAGCTGTTTTTT.

This sequence joins TRBV11-1 and TRBJ2-1, with TRBD1 as a possible D gene (6 bases). The CDR3 loop spans 16 amino acids. Germline V gene lookup returns CDR1 SGHAT and CDR2 FQDESV (reference sequence). The V end lost 5 bases, the J end lost 2 bases, and 16 bases lay between the germline ends. CDR3 residues: CASSPLAGAPYNEQFF. The CDR3 DNA follows: TGTGCCAGCAGCCCACTCGCAGGGGCCCCCTACAATGAGCAGTTCTTC.

This chain joins TRBV11-3 and TRBJ1-1; D is perhaps TRBD1 (5 bases). CDR3 size: 15 residues. Trimming took off 1 base at V and 1 base at J, with 10 bases between the two ends. Germline values: CDR1 SGHNT, CDR2 YENEEA. The DNA of the CDR3 is TGTGCCAGCAGCTTAGGTGGGCAGGGGAACACTGAAGCTTTCTTT. It encodes CASSLGGQGNTEAFF.

The chain is built from TRBV7-8 and TRBJ2-7, with 12 bases that match TRBD2. Germline-derived CDR1 and CDR2 are SGHVS and FQNEAQ. Trimming at V came to 4 bases and at J to 7 bases, leaving 11 bases not matched to a gene. There are 16 residues in the CDR3. CDR3 amino acids: CASSSRRLAGVWEQYF. Here the CDR3 DNA reads TGTGCCAGCAGCTCGAGACGACTAGCGGGGGTCTGGGAGCAGTACTTC.

The chain employs TRBV5-5 and TRBJ2-1; D is ambiguous. The germline V and J ends were trimmed by 1 base and 8 bases, with 7 bases remaining between them. Germline V gene sequence: CDR1 SGHKS, CDR2 YYEKEE (reference sequence). There are 12 residues in the CDR3. The CDR3 DNA sequence: TGTGCCAGCAGCTTGATAGCTTATGAGCAGTTCTTC. Translating it yields CASSLIAYEQFF.

V gene TRBV30 combines with J gene TRBJ2-1, with 11 positions matching TRBD1. This CDR3 has 15 residues. Germline-derived CDR1 and CDR2 are GTSNPN and SVGIG (reference sequence). V was pared by 2 bases and J by 8 bases, with 8 bases of the junction left unmatched. CDR3 bases: TGTGCCTGGAGTTCCGGACAGGGGGCGAAGGATGAGCAGTTCTTC. Translating it yields CAWSSGQGAKDEQFF.

The V and J genes are TRBV5-1 and TRBJ1-6, with D perhaps matching TRBD1 (6 bases). The CDR3 has 13 amino acids. Germline assignment: CDR1 SGHRS and CDR2 YFSETQ. The V end was cut by 3 bases, the J end by 10 bases, with 11 bases between. The CDR3 protein is CASSSGQISPLHF. Written as DNA, the CDR3 is TGCGCCAGCAGCTCCGGACAGATCTCACCCCTCCACTTT.

The genes are TRBV6-5 and TRBJ1-1; the D is unclear. Germline V lookup: CDR1 MNHEY, CDR2 SVGAGI. V gave up 4 bases and J gave up 3 bases, with 15 bases separating them. CDR3 length: 15 residues. The CDR3 DNA reads TGTGCCAGCAGTTCCTACCGGGGTGGTGACACTGAAGCTTTCTTT. This encodes CASSSYRGGDTEAFF.

The chain carries TRBV3-1 (or the pseudogene TRBV3-2) and TRBJ1-1; TRBD1 matches at 9 bases. J lost 2 bases, V lost 5 bases, and 6 bases had no gene match. Germline V gene data show CDR1 as LGHDT and CDR2 as YNNKEL (reference sequence). This CDR3 is 15 amino acids long. CDR3 sequence: CASSWTGAINTEAFF. Here the CDR3 DNA reads TGTGCCAGCAGCTGGACAGGGGCTATTAACACTGAAGCTTTCTTT.

This clone was recorded only once. J is TRBJ2-7 and V is TRBV4-1, with TRBD2 identical over 7 bases. The CDR3 contains 12 residues. CDR1 is MGHRA, CDR2 YSYEKL, per germline. With 3 bases clipped from V and 6 bases from J, the junction kept 2 bases outside the gene matches. The CDR3 nucleotides read TGCGCCAGCAGCCAGACTAGCTCCGAGCAGTACTTC. It specifies CASSQTSSEQYF.

V usage is TRBV7-9 and J usage is TRBJ2-5, with TRBD2 matching 7 bases. The germline CDR1 and CDR2 sequences are SEHNR and FQNEAQ (reference sequence). The CDR3 spans 15 residues. Trimming at V came to 7 bases and at J to 2 bases, leaving 10 bases not matched to a gene. CDR3 loop: CASTNAGLGQETQYF. The CDR3 region has the DNA TGTGCCAGCACCAATGCCGGACTAGGGCAAGAGACCCAGTACTTC. Full variable domain (missing parts from reference TRBV7-9 and TRBJ2-5): DTGVSQNPRHKITKRGQNVTFRCDPISEHNRLYWYRQTLGQGPEFLTYFQNEAQLEKSRLLSDRFSAERPKGSFSTLEIQRTEQGDSAMYLCASTNAGLGQETQYFGPGTRLLVL.

V is TRBV5-5 and J is TRBJ1-1; 9 bases fit TRBD1. The germline gives CDR1 SGHKS, CDR2 YYEKEE (reference sequence). V shed 3 bases, J shed 11 bases, and the junction held 14 bases outside the gene matches. The CDR3 consists of 15 residues. CDR3 in DNA: TGTGCCAGCAGCTGGGAACAGGGGGCCCAGGTCCGGGCTTTCTTT. Translating gives CASSWEQGAQVRAFF.

This clone was detected once. V and J are TRBV5-4 and TRBJ2-1, with 7 bases identical to TRBD1. The CDR3 loop spans 16 amino acids. V lost 3 bases, J lost 8 bases, and 14 bases stayed unmatched. CDR1 and CDR2 (germline): SGHNT, YYREEE (reference sequence). CDR3 region: CASSSPSIGTADEQFF. DNA for the CDR3: TGTGCCAGCAGCTCACCCTCAATAGGGACAGCGGATGAGCAGTTCTTC.

The V and J genes are TRBV13 and TRBJ2-1, with 10 bases that match TRBD1. There are 15 residues in the CDR3. Germline V gives CDR1 PRHDT, CDR2 FYEKMQ (reference sequence). V was pared by 6 bases and J by 2 bases, with 4 bases of the junction left unmatched. Here the CDR3 reads CASSPGTGAYNEQFF. In DNA form, the CDR3 reads TGTGCCAGCAGTCCCGGGACAGGGGCCTACAATGAGCAGTTCTTC.

Written as DNA, the CDR3 is TGTGCCAGCAGCTCCTTCGTAACAGGTGAAAAACTGTTTTTT. It encodes CASSSFVTGEKLFF. The chain has TRBV5-8 and TRBJ1-4; possible D gene TRBD1, 5 bases. Germline-derived CDR1 and CDR2 are SGHTS and YDEGEE. The CDR3 contains 14 residues. V gave up 3 bases and J gave up 7 bases, with 13 bases separating them.

The chain combines TRBV16 with TRBJ1-3; D is unclear. Trimming took 1 base from V and 0 from J, leaving 7 bases between them. The length of the CDR3 is 15 residues. CDR1 and CDR2 from the germline V gene are KGHSY and FQNENV. The DNA of the CDR3 is TGTGCCAGCAGCCAATTTCTAAGCTCTGGAAACACCATATATTTT. This gives the protein CASSQFLSSGNTIYF.

This chain uses TRBV18 with TRBJ2-1; 8 positions agree with TRBD2. The ends lost 5 bases at V and 7 bases at J; junction bases unmatched: 7. This CDR3 spans 14 amino acids. The germline gives CDR1 KGHSH, CDR2 LQKENI. The CDR3 DNA is TGTGCCAGCTCAAACGGGGGGGCCGGGAATGAGCAGTTCTTC. This gives the protein CASSNGGAGNEQFF.

Only one count was recorded for this clone. The rearrangement uses TRBV18 and TRBJ2-7; TRBD1 aligns across 10 bases. Germline V gene sequence: CDR1 KGHSH, CDR2 LQKENI. CDR3 length: 15 residues. Trimming cost V 6 bases and J 2 bases; bases outside gene matches: 7. The CDR3 region is CASSAAGTGAYEQYF. As DNA, the CDR3 is TGTGCCAGCTCTGCAGCCGGGACAGGGGCCTACGAGCAGTACTTC.